Below, 15 T cell receptor beta chains from the same sample are listed, as sequenced in a study of blood T cell repertoires in COVID-19. The assay was immunoSEQ multiplex PCR, and TCRdb's table has in-frame clones only and misses some. The sample holds around 100,000 clones, around four fifths seen once. Sample: peripheral blood. The receptors here all came from a man aged 45 to 65 with active or convalescent COVID-19.

The J gene is TRBJ2-7, the V gene TRBV11-1; possibly TRBD1 for D (6 bases). The germline V gene has CDR1 SGHAT and CDR2 FQDESV (reference sequence). This CDR3 comprises 15 residues. V lost 5 bases, J lost 0 bases, and 14 bases lay in between. In nucleotides, the CDR3 is TGTGCCAGCAGCCCGAAATACAGGGACTCCTACGAGCAGTACTTC. This codes for CASSPKYRDSYEQYF.

The rearrangement uses TRBV5-1 and TRBJ2-1; 9 bases are a match to TRBD2. The CDR3 is 15 residues long. The germline V gene encodes CDR1 SGHRS and CDR2 YFSETQ. Germline trimming cut 4 bases from V and 10 bases from J; bases unmatched to any gene: 12. In DNA form, the CDR3 reads TGCGCCAGCAGCGGCTTAGCGGGAGTAGCAGGGGAGCAGTTCTTC. Its translation: CASSGLAGVAGEQFF.

The gene calls are TRBV11-2 and TRBJ1-1; D gene uncertain. Germline V lookup: CDR1 SGHAT, CDR2 FQNNGV. Trimming took off 4 bases at V and 8 bases at J, with 11 bases between the two ends. This CDR3 is built from 12 residues. CDR3 sequence: CASSYHREEAFF. CDR3 sequence (DNA): TGTGCCAGCAGCTATCACCGGGAAGAAGCTTTCTTT.

This clone was detected once. The gene calls are TRBV4-1 and TRBJ2-7, with 9 bases aligning to TRBD2. Per the germline V gene, CDR1 is MGHRA and CDR2 is YSYEKL. This CDR3 is built from 17 residues. V lost 0 bases and J lost 0; bases outside the gene matches: 6. This CDR3 is CASSQEFSGGYSYEQYF. The CDR3 coding sequence is TGCGCCAGCAGCCAAGAGTTTAGCGGGGGATACTCCTACGAGCAGTACTTC.

The V and J genes are TRBV30 and TRBJ1-2, with 10 bases that match TRBD1. The CDR3 has 18 residues. The germline gives CDR1 GTSNPN, CDR2 SVGIG (reference sequence). Trimming took 5 bases from V and 2 from J; bases not matched to a gene: 17. As DNA, the CDR3 is TGTGCCTGGCCCAAACTCCGGGACAGGGGCGAAATAAACTATGGCTACACCTTC. It encodes CAWPKLRDRGEINYGYTF.

The count of this clone is one. The chain has TRBV25-1 and TRBJ2-3, with a possible D match to TRBD2 (6 bases). V gave up 4 bases and J gave up 0 bases, with 11 bases separating them. The CDR3 is 15 residues long. The germline gives CDR1 MGHDK, CDR2 SYGVNS. The CDR3 loop reads CASSGSGPSTDTQYF. DNA of the CDR3: TGTGCCAGCAGTGGTAGCGGCCCTAGCACAGATACGCAGTATTTT.

The chain uses TRBV4-2 and TRBJ2-3; TRBD2 agrees at 11 bases. Germline CDR1 reads LGHNA; CDR2 reads YNFKEQ. V lost 5 bases, J lost 1 base, and 11 bases stayed unmatched. The CDR3 is made up of 18 amino acids. CDR3 sequence reads: CASSSPGTSGGRTDTQYF. The CDR3 region has the DNA TGTGCCAGCAGCTCCCCCGGGACTAGCGGAGGCCGCACAGATACGCAGTATTTT.

The chain links TRBV4-2 to TRBJ2-7; the D is unclear. With 0 bases removed from V and 2 bases from J, the gap between germline ends came to 17 bases. From germline, CDR1 is LGHNA and CDR2 YNFKEQ. The CDR3 length is 17 residues. The chain's CDR3 is CASSQDLSQVTTYEQYF. CDR3 DNA: TGTGCCAGCAGCCAAGATCTTTCGCAGGTGACAACCTACGAGCAGTACTTC.

The chain uses TRBV5-1 and TRBJ2-3; TRBD1 agrees at 8 bases. With V trimmed by 4 bases and J by 3 bases, 10 bases remained unmatched. Looked up from germline, CDR1 is SGHRS and CDR2 is YFSETQ. This CDR3 spans 16 amino acids. The CDR3, as DNA: TGCGCCAGCAGCCGTCCGGACAGGGCAGGAACAGATACGCAGTATTTT. Translated, it gives CASSRPDRAGTDTQYF. The full variable domain, with the rest looked up from reference TRBV5-1 and TRBJ2-3, is KAGVTQTPRYLIKTRGQQVTLSCSPISGHRSVSWYQQTPGQGLQFLFEYFSETQRNKGNFPGRFSGRQFSNSRSEMNVSTLELGDSALYLCASSRPDRAGTDTQYFGPGTRLTVL.

This clone was seen a single time. The chain combines TRBV18 with TRBJ2-2; perhaps TRBD1 as D (6 bases). The CDR3 has 15 amino acids. Germline V CDR1 and CDR2: KGHSH, LQKENI. The V and J ends lost 6 bases and 4 bases respectively, with 15 bases between them. The CDR3 protein is CASSLDSRSTGELFF. The CDR3 DNA reads TGTGCCAGCTCTCTGGACAGTAGGAGCACCGGGGAGCTGTTTTTT. The full variable domain, its missing parts supplied by reference TRBV18 and TRBJ2-2, is NAGVMQNPRHLVRRRGQEARLRCSPMKGHSHVYWYRQLPEEGLKFMVYLQKENIIDESGMPKERFSAEFPKEGPSILRIQQVVRGDSAAYFCASSLDSRSTGELFFGEGSRLTVL.

The chain uses TRBV9 and TRBJ1-2; 10 bases agree with TRBD1. CDR3 length: 15 residues. Trimming cost V 0 bases and J 3 bases; bases outside gene matches: 2. Germline V gene lookup returns CDR1 SGDLS and CDR2 YYNGEE. The CDR3 bases are TGTGCCAGCAGCGTAGAGGGACAGGGGTACTATGGCTACACCTTC. This translates into CASSVEGQGYYGYTF.

V is TRBV11-3 and J is TRBJ2-2; D may be TRBD1 (5 bases). Germline CDR1 is SGHNT and CDR2 is YENEEA. V was cut by 5 bases and J by 1 base, with 14 bases left in between. The CDR3 is 16 amino acids. CDR3 nucleotide sequence: TGTGCCAGCAGCCACCCCCTGGGGCTGAACACCGGGGAGCTGTTTTTT. Residues: CASSHPLGLNTGELFF.

The chain combines TRBV2 with TRBJ2-1; D may be TRBD2 (6 bases). With 11 bases removed from V and 1 base from J, the gap between germline ends came to 12 bases. The CDR3 consists of 13 residues. Germline assignment: CDR1 SNHLY and CDR2 FYNNEI. The CDR3 nucleotides read TGTGCCGCGACGCGGGATTCCTACAATGAGCAGTTCTTC. Amino acids: CAATRDSYNEQFF.

The rearrangement joins TRBV9 to TRBJ1-2; D possibly corresponds to TRBD1 (5 bases). The ends were cut back, 3 bases at V and 4 bases at J, with 13 bases in the middle. The germline gives CDR1 SGDLS, CDR2 YYNGEE. This CDR3 is built from 14 residues. The CDR3 region is CASSAPGVLYGYTF. In DNA, the CDR3 is TGTGCCAGCAGCGCTCCGGGGGTCCTCTATGGCTACACCTTC. The full variable domain, with the rest looked up from reference TRBV9 and TRBJ1-2, is DSGVTQTPKHLITATGQRVTLRCSPRSGDLSVYWYQQSLDQGLQFLIQYYNGEERAKGNILERFSAQQFPDLHSELNLSSLELGDSALYFCASSAPGVLYGYTFGSGTRLTVV.

The CDR3 bases are TGTGCCAGCAGTACAGGGGTTCCAACTAATGAAAAACTGTTTTTT. Its translation: CASSTGVPTNEKLFF. The chain employs TRBV2 and TRBJ1-4, with 7 nucleotides matching TRBD1. With 5 bases clipped from V and 0 bases from J, the junction kept 3 bases outside the gene matches. The germline gives CDR1 SNHLY, CDR2 FYNNEI. The CDR3 consists of 15 residues.